Each of the 31 T cell receptor beta chains below was sequenced from the same sample in a study of cytomegalovirus exposure and HLA in healthy donors (dated by TCRdb to the late 2010s). Library preparation employed the immunoSEQ multiplex PCR assay. A mixture of 60 forward primers for TCR Vbeta segments and 13 reverse primers for TCR Jbeta segments was used in the multiplex PCR. TCRdb re-hosts the immuneACCESS table, in-frame sequences only. Its copies lack some clones; in the studies checked, an unresolved V gene accounts for under half of them, and the cause for the rest is not known. In this sample the table shows about 120,000 clones, around three quarters of which occur a single time. The top ten clones comprise around 2.7% of the sample. The specimen was PBMCs. All receptors derive from a woman aged 40 to 50 in good health and CMV-seropositive.

The chain has TRBV25-1 and TRBJ2-7; 8 bases are shared with TRBD2. Germline V gene lookup returns CDR1 MGHDK and CDR2 SYGVNS. Germline trimming cut 3 bases from V and 2 bases from J; bases unmatched to any gene: 3. CDR3 length: 14 amino acids. The CDR3 sequence is CASSETGGTYEQYF. The CDR3 coding sequence is TGTGCCAGCAGTGAGACGGGGGGGACCTACGAGCAGTACTTC.

V usage is TRBV30 and J usage is TRBJ1-5; the match to TRBD1 covers 7 bases. The CDR3 is 13 residues long. CDR1 and CDR2 from the germline V gene are GTSNPN and SVGIG (reference sequence). J was trimmed by 6 bases and V by 5 bases; bases with no gene match: 7. The CDR3 coding sequence is TGTGCCTGGGGCAACAGGGGTTTTCAGCCCCAGCATTTT. Protein product: CAWGNRGFQPQHF.

This chain links TRBV4-2 with TRBJ2-7, with D uncertain. V lost 0 bases to trimming and J lost 6 bases, with 9 bases between them. There are 13 residues in the CDR3. Germline loops: CDR1 LGHNA, CDR2 YNFKEQ. CDR3: CASSQDRLREQYF. The CDR3 DNA reads as TGTGCCAGCAGCCAAGACAGGCTGCGCGAGCAGTACTTC.

J is TRBJ2-5 and V is TRBV30; 12 bases line up with TRBD2. Germline V gene lookup returns CDR1 GTSNPN and CDR2 SVGIG (reference sequence). The CDR3 length is 15 residues. With 3 bases clipped from V and 3 bases from J, the junction kept 5 bases outside the gene matches. The CDR3 protein is CAWSVGLAGKETQYF. CDR3 DNA sequence: TGTGCCTGGAGCGTCGGACTAGCGGGAAAAGAGACCCAGTACTTC.

V and J are TRBV6-5 and TRBJ1-4, with TRBD1 as a possible D gene (5 bases). Trimming removed 4 bases at V and 7 bases at J, with 10 bases between. Germline assignment: CDR1 MNHEY and CDR2 SVGAGI. CDR3 length: 13 amino acids. In DNA, the CDR3 is TGTGCCAGCAGTTCCCCAGGGTCTGAAAAACTGTTTTTT. Its protein product is CASSSPGSEKLFF.

The CDR3 reads CASSLFVTSVRIPATNEKLFF. The CDR3 coding sequence is TGCGCCAGCAGCTTGTTTGTCACATCAGTAAGAATCCCCGCAACTAATGAAAAACTGTTTTTT. This chain connects TRBV5-1 to TRBJ1-4, with no clear D. The CDR3 sequence is 21 residues long. The germline CDR1 and CDR2 sequences are SGHRS and YFSETQ. V dropped 1 base and J dropped 0 bases, with 25 bases sitting between them.

This clone was detected once. The chain employs TRBV2 and TRBJ2-4; a possible D gene is TRBD1 (6 bases). In germline, CDR1 is SNHLY, CDR2 FYNNEI. V lost 6 bases and J 6 bases, leaving 12 bases between the germline ends. There are 13 residues in the CDR3. CDR3 amino acids: CASRERTVNIQYF. The CDR3 coding sequence is TGTGCCAGCAGGGAAAGGACAGTAAACATTCAGTACTTC.

The V and J genes are TRBV19 and TRBJ1-2; a weak D match, TRBD1 (5 bases). This CDR3 region has 15 residues. The V gene lost 4 bases and the J gene lost 4 bases, with 16 bases spanning the gap. CDR1 is LNHDA, CDR2 SQIVND, per germline (reference sequence). The CDR3 sequence is CASSTELTDSYGYTF. The DNA for the CDR3 is TGTGCCAGTAGTACCGAGCTAACCGACAGCTATGGCTACACCTTC.

This chain joins TRBV9 and TRBJ2-3; no firm D call. Trimming cost V 3 bases and J 2 bases, with 13 bases left between them. Per the germline V gene, CDR1 is SGDLS and CDR2 is YYNGEE. The CDR3 runs to 15 residues. CDR3 sequence: CASSGASPPTDTQYF. CDR3 DNA: TGTGCCAGCAGCGGGGCTTCGCCTCCCACAGATACGCAGTATTTT.

The V call is TRBV19, the J call TRBJ1-1; TRBD1 might be the D (6 bases). V lost 3 bases and J 3 bases, leaving 11 bases between the germline ends. CDR3 length equals 14 residues. Germline assignment: CDR1 LNHDA and CDR2 SQIVND (reference sequence). CDR3 in amino acids: CASSMGQGYTEAFF. CDR3 DNA sequence: TGTGCCAGTAGTATGGGGCAGGGGTACACTGAAGCTTTCTTT.

V is TRBV5-1 and J is TRBJ1-5; the D gene is possibly TRBD1 (6 bases). From germline, CDR1 is SGHRS and CDR2 YFSETQ. The V end was cut by 4 bases, the J end by 6 bases, with 17 bases between. The CDR3 has 15 residues. The CDR3 sequence: CASSADTGSGQPQHF. The CDR3 DNA reads as TGCGCCAGCAGCGCCGATACAGGGTCGGGTCAGCCCCAGCATTTT.

This clone has only a few counts. The V and J genes are TRBV16 and TRBJ2-2; D may be TRBD2 (5 bases). The ends were cut back, 0 bases at V and 6 bases at J, with 8 bases in the middle. Germline CDR1 and CDR2: KGHSY and FQNENV. This CDR3 is 14 amino acids long. This CDR3 reads CASSQSVGAGELFF. CDR3 coding DNA: TGTGCCAGCAGCCAATCGGTCGGGGCCGGGGAGCTGTTTTTT.

This clone was recorded once. The gene calls are TRBV30 and TRBJ2-1; 10 nucleotides agree with TRBD2. V shed 0 bases and J 9 bases; nucleotides not matched to a gene: 8. CDR3 length equals 15 residues. Germline loops: CDR1 GTSNPN, CDR2 SVGIG (reference sequence). CDR3 residues: CAWSVLAGGGGEQFF. The CDR3 DNA reads as TGTGCCTGGAGTGTGTTAGCGGGAGGAGGGGGTGAGCAGTTCTTC.

V gene TRBV7-2 combines with J gene TRBJ2-2, with 9 bases lining up with TRBD1. Germline V gene data show CDR1 as SGHTA and CDR2 as FQGNSA. The CDR3 is 16 residues long. With V trimmed by 4 bases and J by 0 bases, 3 bases remained unmatched. The CDR3 sequence: CASSSWTGANTGELFF. CDR3 sequence (DNA): TGTGCCAGCAGCTCATGGACAGGGGCGAACACCGGGGAGCTGTTTTTT.

This chain links TRBV4-2 with TRBJ2-6; TRBD1 aligns across 8 bases. V gave up 3 bases and J gave up 2 bases; unmatched junction bases: 9. This CDR3 comprises 18 residues. CDR1 and CDR2 from the germline V gene are LGHNA and YNFKEQ. The CDR3: CASSQGDRYTPGANVLTF. The CDR3 DNA is TGTGCCAGCAGCCAGGGGGACAGGTATACCCCTGGGGCCAACGTCCTGACTTTC.

V gene TRBV7-3 combines with J gene TRBJ2-3; D gene ambiguous. In germline, CDR1 is SGHTA, CDR2 FQGTGA. The germline V and J ends were trimmed by 3 bases and 1 base, with 11 bases remaining between them. The CDR3 loop spans 15 amino acids. The CDR3 region is CASSLVAAGTDTQYF. The DNA of the CDR3 is TGTGCCAGCAGCTTGGTTGCGGCTGGCACAGATACGCAGTATTTT. Complete variable domain (other parts from reference TRBV7-3 and TRBJ2-3): GAGVSQTPSNKVTEKGKYVELRCDPISGHTALYWYRQSLGQGPEFLIYFQGTGAADDSGLPNDRFFAVRPEGSVSTLKIQRTERGDSAVYLCASSLVAAGTDTQYFGPGTRLTVL.

The CDR3 DNA sequence: TGTGCCAGCAGCTTGGGGGGAGGTGAGAACACTGAAGCTTTCTTT. Its protein product is CASSLGGGENTEAFF. The chain is built from TRBV11-3 and TRBJ1-1; the D gene is possibly TRBD1 (5 bases). Germline V CDR1 and CDR2: SGHNT, YENEEA. The CDR3 consists of 15 residues. V lost 3 bases and J lost 1, with 12 bases in between.

V and J are TRBV6-1 and TRBJ2-3, with 10 bases matching TRBD1. CDR1 is MNHNS, CDR2 SASEGT, per germline. V shed 1 base and J 7 bases; nucleotides not matched to a gene: 5. The CDR3 has 15 residues. The CDR3 DNA sequence: TGTGCCAGCAGTGAAGGACAGGGGGCAATGAATACGCAGTATTTT. Translated, it gives CASSEGQGAMNTQYF.

The chain employs TRBV4-2 and TRBJ2-4, with TRBD2 matching 14 bases. J gave up 7 bases and V 2 bases, and 19 bases lay outside the gene matches. Germline V gene data show CDR1 as LGHNA and CDR2 as YNFKEQ. The CDR3 is 21 amino acids. The CDR3 DNA is TGTGCCAGCAGCCAAATCATCGGGACTAGCGGGAGTTGGCAACAGTTGAACATTCAGTACTTC. This codes for CASSQIIGTSGSWQQLNIQYF.

The rearrangement links TRBV7-2 to TRBJ2-7; D possibly corresponds to TRBD2 (6 bases). Deletions cut 7 bases from V and 0 bases from J, with 13 bases between. Germline-derived CDR1 and CDR2 are SGHTA and FQGNSA. This CDR3 spans 14 amino acids. The CDR3 DNA reads as TGTGCCAGCACATGGGACTTAAACTCCTACGAGCAGTACTTC. Amino acids: CASTWDLNSYEQYF.

J is TRBJ2-5 and V is TRBV7-6, with 8 bases identical to TRBD1. The CDR3 runs to 16 residues. V was pared by 1 base and J by 1 base, with 5 bases of the junction left unmatched. Germline CDR1 and CDR2: SGHVS and FNYEAQ. CDR3 DNA: TGTGCCAGCAGCTTAGTAGGACAGGGTCGCCAAGAGACCCAGTACTTC. It encodes CASSLVGQGRQETQYF. The full variable domain, completed using reference TRBV7-6 and TRBJ2-5, is GAGVSQSPRYKVTKRGQDVALRCDPISGHVSLYWYRQALGQGPEFLTYFNYEAQQDKSGLPNDRFSAERPEGSISTLTIQRTEQRDSAMYRCASSLVGQGRQETQYFGPGTRLLVL.

The chain employs TRBV14 and TRBJ2-3; TRBD2 agrees at 11 bases. Trimming removed 4 bases from V and 3 bases from J; junction bases left unmatched: 3. CDR3 length: 15 amino acids. Germline-derived CDR1 and CDR2 are SGHDN and FVKESK. CDR3 loop: CASSPLAGGTDTQYF. The CDR3 DNA reads as TGTGCCAGCAGCCCCCTAGCGGGGGGTACAGATACGCAGTATTTT.

V is TRBV19 and J is TRBJ1-1; 9 positions agree with TRBD1. The CDR3 contains 13 residues. Trimming took 6 bases from V and 10 from J; bases not matched to a gene: 9. Looked up from germline, CDR1 is LNHDA and CDR2 is SQIVND (reference sequence). The CDR3 DNA sequence: TGTGCCAGTAGACGGGACAGGGCGCCGGGAGCTTTCTTT. As protein: CASRRDRAPGAFF.

V is TRBV7-9 and J is TRBJ1-4; TRBD1 aligns across 7 bases. The length of the CDR3 is 15 residues. V shed 3 bases and J 6 bases; nucleotides not matched to a gene: 7. CDR1 is SEHNR, CDR2 FQNEAQ, per germline (reference sequence). CDR3 nucleotides: TGTGCCAGCAGCTTCTCTCAGGGGGGTGATGAAAAACTGTTTTTT. Translation gives CASSFSQGGDEKLFF.

The chain uses TRBV7-2 and TRBJ2-5; TRBD2 matches 7 bases. Germline trimming cut 5 bases from V and 6 bases from J; bases unmatched to any gene: 9. This CDR3 region has 14 residues. Germline V CDR1 and CDR2: SGHTA, FQGNSA. CDR3 coding DNA: TGTGCCAGCAGCCGGGAAAGCGGGAAACAGACCCAGTACTTC. Protein sequence: CASSRESGKQTQYF.

The chain has TRBV2 and TRBJ2-7; maybe TRBD1 (6 bases). The V gene lost 10 bases and the J gene lost 0 bases, with 16 bases spanning the gap. The CDR3 sequence is 14 residues long. The germline gives CDR1 SNHLY, CDR2 FYNNEI. The CDR3 here is CATDTSDSSYEQYF. CDR3 in DNA: TGTGCCACCGACACTTCGGACAGCTCCTACGAGCAGTACTTC.

The chain is built from TRBV5-6 and TRBJ2-1; 9 bases map to TRBD2. The junction had 15 bases not matched to a gene; V was cut back by 2 bases and J by 12 bases. CDR3 length: 16 amino acids. Germline-derived CDR1 and CDR2 are SGHDT and YYEEEE. The CDR3 sequence: CASSLRVAGVLERQFF. Written as DNA, the CDR3 is TGTGCCAGCAGCTTACGGGTAGCGGGGGTACTTGAACGGCAGTTCTTC. Complete variable domain (other parts from reference TRBV5-6 and TRBJ2-1): DAGVTQSPTHLIKTRGQQVTLRCSPKSGHDTVSWYQQALGQGPQFIFQYYEEEERQRGNFPDRFSGHQFPNYSSELNVNALLLGDSALYLCASSLRVAGVLERQFFGPGTRLTVL.

This clone was detected once. This chain uses TRBV7-9 with TRBJ1-2; TRBD1 matches at 8 bases. The germline gives CDR1 SEHNR, CDR2 FQNEAQ (reference sequence). CDR3 length: 18 amino acids. V lost 5 bases to trimming and J lost 4 bases; unmatched junction nucleotides: 18. CDR3: CASSNTKGRTGFTYGYTF. The DNA of the CDR3 is TGTGCCAGCAGCAATACTAAGGGACGGACAGGGTTTACCTATGGCTACACCTTC.

The genes are TRBV6-5 and TRBJ2-1, with 7 bases that match TRBD2. This CDR3 is built from 15 residues. From germline, CDR1 is MNHEY and CDR2 SVGAGI. Germline trimming cut 2 bases from V and 7 bases from J; bases unmatched to any gene: 8. CDR3 sequence reads: CASSYGSGGTNEQFF. Written as DNA, the CDR3 is TGTGCCAGCAGTTACGGCTCCGGGGGGACTAATGAGCAGTTCTTC.

The chain employs TRBV19 and TRBJ2-5; the match to TRBD1 covers 9 bases. V trimming: 7 bases; J trimming: 4 bases; junction bases outside the gene matches: 4. In germline, CDR1 is LNHDA, CDR2 SQIVND (reference sequence). The CDR3 runs 13 residues. The CDR3 loop reads CASTQQGAETQYF. The CDR3, as DNA: TGTGCCAGTACCCAACAGGGGGCAGAGACCCAGTACTTC.

This chain joins TRBV12-2 and TRBJ2-2; TRBD1 was called by the table and not checked on the DNA. TRBV12-2 is a known pseudogene. This CDR3 comprises 14 residues. The CDR3 DNA is TGTGCAAGTCACCAGGGGGCGCGCGCCGGGGAGCTGTTTTTT. Protein sequence: CASHQGARAGELFF.